The clone carrying this T cell receptor beta chain was detected once. Its target is unknown. The data were obtained in a study of shared clonotypes between healthy human individuals. Study-level points and caveats: There were few donors, and this limited the genetic and exposure-history diversity represented. It was anticipated that sequencing depth would influence how many clonotypes donors shared.

Per the germline V gene, CDR1 is SGHDT and CDR2 is YYEEEE. V shed 1 base and J shed 7 bases, with 14 bases lying between them. The CDR3 runs 15 residues. Naive CD8 cells were CD45RO-negative, positively selected for CCR7, excluding terminally differentiated effector memory CD45RA+ cells. Libraries were prepared by immunoSEQ multiplex PCR; TCRdb keeps only in-frame clonotypes and omits some of them. The sample yields some 2.1 million clones, approximately 94% seen once. The V and J genes are TRBV5-6 and TRBJ1-4; D is possibly TRBD1 (5 bases). The TCR sequence derives from a man younger than 30 in good health. The specimen sequenced was naive CD8+ T cells sorted from blood. The CDR3 sequence: CASSLTAGVPEKLFF. The CDR3 nucleotides are TGTGCCAGCAGCTTGACCGCGGGGGTTCCTGAAAAACTGTTTTTT.